This T cell receptor (beta chain) is drawn from a study of cytomegalovirus exposure and HLA in healthy donors. The CDR3 contains 13 residues. The V gene lost 6 bases and the J gene lost 5 bases, with 8 bases spanning the gap. Germline V CDR1 and CDR2: MNHEY, SVGAGI. The primer mix had 60 Vbeta and 13 Jbeta primers. Profiled with immunoSEQ multiplex PCR; TCRdb holds only in-frame clones, not every one. The sample lists a few hundred thousand clones; roughly four fifths were seen once. Findings and caveats of the study: Excluded were some V segments that proved indistinguishable, including TRBV6-2 and TRBV6-3.

As regards this clone: Its cognate antigen is unknown.

V is TRBV6-5 and J is TRBJ1-6; the D gene is possibly TRBD1 (5 bases). The TCR originated in a woman aged 45 to 65 in good health and CMV-seropositive. Sequencing was done on a sample of PBMCs. As DNA, the CDR3 is TGTGCCAGCAGAGACAGACATAATTCACCCCTCCACTTT. This sequence encodes CASRDRHNSPLHF.